The entry below gives a single T cell receptor (beta chain) sequence along with its context. These data belong to a study of OX40 agonist ivuxolimab in advanced cancers. Only in-frame clones appear in the TCRdb table, and some are missing; sequencing was by immunoSEQ multiplex PCR. Seen here are some 57,000 clones, roughly 80% observed once, and the top ten hold around 4%. V was shortened by 1 base and J by 1 base, with 7 bases between the two germline ends. The CDR3 sequence is 14 residues long. Germline assignment: CDR1 MGHDK and CDR2 SYGVNS. This chain uses TRBV25-1 with TRBJ1-1; D call uncertain. This TCR derives from an adult with an advanced solid tumor such as melanoma, head and neck, liver or kidney cancer. The specimen was CD4+ or CD8+ T cells sorted from blood, collected in a trial of the OX40 agonist ivuxolimab. CDR3 loop: CASSELRENTEAFF. CDR3 sequence (DNA): TGTGCCAGCAGTGAATTGAGGGAGAACACTGAAGCTTTCTTT.